These T cell receptor beta chains were read from a single sample in a study of cytomegalovirus exposure and HLA in healthy donors. Method: immunoSEQ multiplex PCR; TCRdb's copy keeps in-frame clones and lacks some. This table has tens of thousands of clones, 90% to 95% appearing once. Sequenced: PBMCs. These receptors were obtained from a woman aged 18-29 years in good health and CMV-seronegative. Each CDR3 is given with its conserved first and last residue. D genes are given only for firm matches. Clone size is given for some rows only: seen once, a few or many times, or a class if the clone is expanded.

j_gene | abundance | d_gene | v_gene | CDR3nt | CDR3aa
TRBJ2-1 | NA | NA | TRBV15 | TGTGCCACCAGCAGAGATCGGGGTAGCGGCGGCTACAATGAGCAGTTCTTC | CATSRDRGSGGYNEQFF
TRBJ1-2 | NA | NA | TRBV9 | TGTGCCAGCAGCTCTCAAACAGGGAAGAATACCTATGGCTACACCTTC | CASSSQTGKNTYGYTF
TRBJ2-7 | NA | TRBD1 | TRBV30 | TGTGCCTTGACAGGGATCGGGTACGAGCAGTACTTC | CALTGIGYEQYF
TRBJ1-5 | few | NA | TRBV15 | TGTGCCACCAGCACCAGGGTCTCGGGCCAGCCCCAGCATTTT | CATSTRVSGQPQHF
TRBJ1-2 | NA | NA | TRBV28 | TGTGCCAGCAGTTCCGAGGTTGGCTACACCTTC | CASSSEVGYTF
TRBJ2-2 | NA | TRBD1 | TRBV19 | TGTGCCAGTAGTAGGGGATCCGGGACAGGGGATGGCACCGGGGAGCTGTTTTTT | CASSRGSGTGDGTGELFF
TRBJ2-4 | NA | TRBD2 | TRBV10-1 | TGCGCCAGCAGGGGGGGACTAGCTGGAGCCAAAAACATTCAGTACTTC | CASRGGLAGAKNIQYF
TRBJ2-7 | few | TRBD2 | TRBV4-2 | TGTGCCAGCAGCCAAGAATGGGTAAGGGGCGGGAGAGGGTACGAGCAGTACTTC | CASSQEWVRGGRGYEQYF
TRBJ2-5 | NA | TRBD2 | TRBV6-6 | TGTGCCAGCAGTTTAGCGGGAGGGCAGGAGACCCAGTACTTC | CASSLAGGQETQYF
TRBJ2-7 | NA | TRBD2 | TRBV9 | TGTGCCAGCAGCTCAGGGGCCCTAGCGGGAAAAAAGGACGAGCAGTACTTC | CASSSGALAGKKDEQYF
TRBJ2-5 | NA | NA | TRBV7-6 | TGTGCCAGCAGCGGGGGACTGCGGGAGACCCAGTACTTC | CASSGGLRETQYF
TRBJ1-1 | NA | NA | TRBV7-9 | TGTGCCAGCAGCTCCGGGGGAAGGGACACTGAAGCTTTCTTT | CASSSGGRDTEAFF
TRBJ2-5 | once | NA | TRBV11-2 | TGTGCCAGCAGCTCGCACTGGGAGACCCAGTACTTC | CASSSHWETQYF
TRBJ2-7 | NA | TRBD1 | TRBV7-6 | TGTGCCAGCAGCGGGGGACAGTATATGAAATACGAGCAGTACTTC | CASSGGQYMKYEQYF
TRBJ2-1 | NA | NA | TRBV7-9 | TGTTCCAGCAGCCTCCTCTCCTACAATGAGCAGTTCTTC | CSSSLLSYNEQFF
TRBJ1-2 | NA | NA | TRBV5-6 | TGTGCCAGCAGCGTAGGAGACAGGCCAAACTATGGCTACACCTTC | CASSVGDRPNYGYTF